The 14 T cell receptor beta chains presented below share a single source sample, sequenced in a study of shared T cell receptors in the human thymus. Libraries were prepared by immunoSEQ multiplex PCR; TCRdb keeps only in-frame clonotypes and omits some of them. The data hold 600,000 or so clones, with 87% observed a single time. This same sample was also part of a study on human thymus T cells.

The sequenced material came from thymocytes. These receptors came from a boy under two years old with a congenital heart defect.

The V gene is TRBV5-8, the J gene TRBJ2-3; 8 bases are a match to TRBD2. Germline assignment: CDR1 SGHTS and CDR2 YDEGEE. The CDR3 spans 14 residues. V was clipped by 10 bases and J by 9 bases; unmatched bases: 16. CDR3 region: CAVQPRTSPYTQYF. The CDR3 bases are TGTGCCGTACAACCCCGGACTAGCCCATACACGCAGTATTTT.

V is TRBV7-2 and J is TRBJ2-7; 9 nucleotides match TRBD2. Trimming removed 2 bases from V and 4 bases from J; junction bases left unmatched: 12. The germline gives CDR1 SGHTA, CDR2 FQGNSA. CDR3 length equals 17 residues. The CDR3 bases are TGTGCCAGCAGCTTAAGTTCGGGGCTAGCGGGGACGTACGAGCAGTACTTC. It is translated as CASSLSSGLAGTYEQYF.

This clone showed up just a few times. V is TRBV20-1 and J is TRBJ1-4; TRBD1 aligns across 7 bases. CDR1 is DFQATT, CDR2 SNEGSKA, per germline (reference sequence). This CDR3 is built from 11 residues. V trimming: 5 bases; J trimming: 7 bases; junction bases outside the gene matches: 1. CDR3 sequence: CSAGTVEKLFF. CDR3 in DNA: TGCAGTGCTGGGACAGTTGAAAAACTGTTTTTT.

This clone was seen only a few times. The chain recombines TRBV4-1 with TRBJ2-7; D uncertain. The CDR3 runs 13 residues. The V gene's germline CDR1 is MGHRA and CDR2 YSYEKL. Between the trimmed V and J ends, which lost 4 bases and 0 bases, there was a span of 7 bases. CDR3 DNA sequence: TGCGCCAGCAGCCCCTCCCTCTCCTACGAGCAGTACTTC. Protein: CASSPSLSYEQYF.

The chain's CDR3 is CASSSRRQLFATNEKLFF. The CDR3, as DNA: TGTGCCAGCAGTAGTCGGAGACAGCTATTTGCAACTAATGAAAAACTGTTTTTT. The chain combines TRBV28 with TRBJ1-4; a possible D gene is TRBD1 (5 bases). This CDR3 contains 18 residues. The ends were cut back, 5 bases at V and 0 bases at J, with 19 bases in the middle. Germline CDR1 reads MDHEN; CDR2 reads SYDVKM.

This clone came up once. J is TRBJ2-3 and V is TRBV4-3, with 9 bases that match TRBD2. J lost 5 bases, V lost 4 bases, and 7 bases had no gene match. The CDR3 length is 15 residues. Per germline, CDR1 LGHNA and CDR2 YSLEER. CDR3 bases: TGCGCCAGCAGCCGACAGGGCGGGGGGGGAGATACGCAGTATTTT. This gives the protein CASSRQGGGGDTQYF.

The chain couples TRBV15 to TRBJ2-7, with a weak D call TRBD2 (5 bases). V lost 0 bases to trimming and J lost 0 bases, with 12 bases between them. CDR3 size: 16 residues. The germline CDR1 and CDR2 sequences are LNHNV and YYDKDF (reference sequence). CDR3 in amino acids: CATSRDSSSHSYEQYF. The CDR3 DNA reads TGTGCCACCAGCAGAGATTCATCTAGCCACTCCTACGAGCAGTACTTC.

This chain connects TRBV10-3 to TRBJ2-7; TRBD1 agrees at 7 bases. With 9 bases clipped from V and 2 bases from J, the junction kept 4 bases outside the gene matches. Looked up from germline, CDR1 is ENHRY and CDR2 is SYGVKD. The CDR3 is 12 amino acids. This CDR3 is CAIGDSAYEQYF. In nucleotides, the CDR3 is TGTGCCATAGGGGACAGCGCCTACGAGCAGTACTTC.

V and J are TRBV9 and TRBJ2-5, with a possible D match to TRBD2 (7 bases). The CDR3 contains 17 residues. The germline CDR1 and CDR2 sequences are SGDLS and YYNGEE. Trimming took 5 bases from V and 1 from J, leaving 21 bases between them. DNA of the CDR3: TGTGCCAGCAGTGCCGGGGCGGGGGCGAAACCCCAAGAGACCCAGTACTTC. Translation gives CASSAGAGAKPQETQYF.

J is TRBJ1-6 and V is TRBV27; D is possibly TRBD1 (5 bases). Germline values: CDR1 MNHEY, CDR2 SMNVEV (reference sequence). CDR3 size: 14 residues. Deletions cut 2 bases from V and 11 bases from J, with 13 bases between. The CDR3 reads CASSLRGGRPPLHF. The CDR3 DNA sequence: TGTGCCAGCAGTTTACGGGGGGGACGGCCACCCCTCCACTTT.

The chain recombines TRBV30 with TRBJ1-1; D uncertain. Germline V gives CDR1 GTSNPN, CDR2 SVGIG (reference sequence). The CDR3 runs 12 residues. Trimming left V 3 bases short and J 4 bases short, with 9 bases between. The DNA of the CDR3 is TGTGCCTGGAGGGGCCTGATCACTGAAGCTTTCTTT. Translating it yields CAWRGLITEAFF.

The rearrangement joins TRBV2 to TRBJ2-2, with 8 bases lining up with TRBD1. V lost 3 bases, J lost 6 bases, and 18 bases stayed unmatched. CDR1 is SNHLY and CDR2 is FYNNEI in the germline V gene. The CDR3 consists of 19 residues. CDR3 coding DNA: TGTGCCAGCAGTGACGAGTTGTTTGGACAGGGCCCATCTCCCGGGGAGCTGTTTTTT. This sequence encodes CASSDELFGQGPSPGELFF.

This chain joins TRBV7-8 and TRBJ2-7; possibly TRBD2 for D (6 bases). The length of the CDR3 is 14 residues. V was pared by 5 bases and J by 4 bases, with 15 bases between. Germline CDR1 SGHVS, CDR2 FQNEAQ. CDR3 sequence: CASSGGLRAYEQYF. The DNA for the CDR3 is TGTGCCAGCAGCGGGGGACTCCGAGCTTACGAGCAGTACTTC.

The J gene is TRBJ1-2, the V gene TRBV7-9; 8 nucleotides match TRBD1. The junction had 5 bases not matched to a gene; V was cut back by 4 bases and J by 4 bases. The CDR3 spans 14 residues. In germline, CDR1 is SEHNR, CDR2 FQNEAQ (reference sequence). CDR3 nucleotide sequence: TGTGCCAGCAGCTACCCCGGACAGGGCTATGGCTACACCTTC. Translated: CASSYPGQGYGYTF.